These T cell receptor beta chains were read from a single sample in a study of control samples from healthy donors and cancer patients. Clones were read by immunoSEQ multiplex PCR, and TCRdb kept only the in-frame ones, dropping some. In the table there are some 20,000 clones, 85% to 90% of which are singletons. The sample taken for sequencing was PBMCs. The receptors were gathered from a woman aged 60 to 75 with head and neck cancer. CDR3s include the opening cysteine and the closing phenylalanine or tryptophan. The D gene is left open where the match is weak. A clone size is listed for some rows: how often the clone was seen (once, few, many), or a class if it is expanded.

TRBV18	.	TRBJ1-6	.	TGTGCCAGCTCAGGGGGTATGACTAATTCACCCCTCCACTTT	CASSGGMTNSPLHF
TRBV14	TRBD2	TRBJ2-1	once	TGTGCCAGCAGCCGACGGGAGGGACTAGCGGGAGTCAATGAGCAGTTCTTC	CASSRREGLAGVNEQFF
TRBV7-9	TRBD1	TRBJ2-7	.	TGTGCCAGCAGCCTACAGGGGGGCGCGCCCTACGAGCAGTACTTC	CASSLQGGAPYEQYF
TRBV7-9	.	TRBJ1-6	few	TGTGCCAGCAGCTTAGTGGTCGCGTCCTCCAGTCCCTATTCACCCCTCCACTTT	CASSLVVASSSPYSPLHF
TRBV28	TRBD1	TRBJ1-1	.	TGTGCCAGCAGTTTCCAGGGGACAGGGGAAACTGAAGCTTTCTTT	CASSFQGTGETEAFF
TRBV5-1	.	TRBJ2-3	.	TGCGCCAGCAGCCAAGTCACCTTCACAGATACGCAGTATTTT	CASSQVTFTDTQYF
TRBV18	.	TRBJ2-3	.	TGTGCCAGCTCAAGACAGGAGGGGGCGGCAGATACGCAGTATTTT	CASSRQEGAADTQYF
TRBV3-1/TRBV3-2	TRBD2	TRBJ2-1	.	TGTGCCAGCAGCCCCGTAGCGGGAGGGTACGGCAATGAGCAGTTCTTC	CASSPVAGGYGNEQFF
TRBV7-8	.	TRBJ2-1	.	TGTGCCAGCAGCTTAGATGTTAGCGGCGATGAGCAGTTCTTC	CASSLDVSGDEQFF
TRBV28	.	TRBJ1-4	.	TGTGCCAGCAGTTTAAGGGGGGCGGCTAATGAAAAACTGTTTTTT	CASSLRGAANEKLFF
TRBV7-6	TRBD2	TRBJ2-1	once	TGTGCCAGCAGCTTAGTTCGGACTAGCGGAAATATAGAGCAGTTCTTC	CASSLVRTSGNIEQFF
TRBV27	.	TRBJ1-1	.	TGTGCCAGCAGACCTGGTGGGGGGGGGACTGAAGCTTTCTTT	CASRPGGGGTEAFF
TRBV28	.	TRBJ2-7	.	TGTGCCACAAGTAGCGGTTTAACCTACGAGCAGTACTTC	CATSSGLTYEQYF
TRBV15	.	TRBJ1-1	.	TGTGCCACCAGTGTAGGGCGGATGAACACTGAAGCTTTCTTT	CATSVGRMNTEAFF
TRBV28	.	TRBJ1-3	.	TGTGCCAGCAGCTTGGGGCACTCTGGAAACACCATATATTTT	CASSLGHSGNTIYF
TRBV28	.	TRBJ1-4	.	TGTGCCAGCACCCCTGGGGGTGCATTTAATGAAAAACTGTTTTTT	CASTPGGAFNEKLFF
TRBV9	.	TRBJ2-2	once	TGTGCCAGCAGCGGGGGGAACACCGGGGAGCTGTTTTTT	CASSGGNTGELFF
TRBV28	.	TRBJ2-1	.	TGTGCCATTGGGCCGACTGAATACAATGAGCAGTTCTTC	CAIGPTEYNEQFF
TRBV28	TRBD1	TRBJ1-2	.	TGTGCCAGCAGTTTACGGCCCGACAGGGGGCGAGGTGGCTACACCTTC	CASSLRPDRGRGGYTF
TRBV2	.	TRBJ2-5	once	TGTGCCAGCAACGTCTGGTGGGAGACCCAGTACTTC	CASNVWWETQYF
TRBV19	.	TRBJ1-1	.	TGTGCCAGTAGTATCCGGGGGTTCCTGAACACTGAAGCTTTCTTT	CASSIRGFLNTEAFF
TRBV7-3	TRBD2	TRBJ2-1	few	TGTGCCAGCAGCCCTCTAGCGGGAGGTTACAATGAGCAGTTCTTC	CASSPLAGGYNEQFF
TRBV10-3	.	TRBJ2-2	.	TGTGCCACCCGGGGGACAGCCATAAACACCGGGGAGCTGTTTTTT	CATRGTAINTGELFF
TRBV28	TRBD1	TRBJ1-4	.	TGTGCCAGCAGTATATTCACAGGGGGTGCAACTAATGAAAAACTGTTTTTT	CASSIFTGGATNEKLFF
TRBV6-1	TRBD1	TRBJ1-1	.	TGTGCCAGCAGACGGACAGGGAGGGGCACTGAAGCTTTCTTT	CASRRTGRGTEAFF
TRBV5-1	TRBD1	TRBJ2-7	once	TGCGCCAGCTCGCCCGGGACAGGGGTGAGTTTGGCCGTCGAGCAGTACTTC	CASSPGTGVSLAVEQYF
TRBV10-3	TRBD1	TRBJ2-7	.	TGTGCCATCAGTGAGGGGACAGGGGTCGGGGAGCAGTACTTC	CAISEGTGVGEQYF